One and the same sample provided the 19 T cell receptor beta chains below, sequenced in a study of blood T cell repertoires in COVID-19. Generated by immunoSEQ multiplex PCR, the TCRdb table keeps only in-frame clones and is missing some. The table includes approximately 320,000 clones, about 82% detected once. Sequenced: peripheral blood. The receptors derive from a human donor in a cohort sampled during active COVID-19.

This clone was picked up a small number of times. The rearrangement links TRBV5-1 to TRBJ1-3, with D perhaps matching TRBD1 (6 bases). The CDR3 runs to 17 residues. V was trimmed by 3 bases and J by 3 bases, leaving 19 bases between them. CDR1 SGHRS and CDR2 YFSETQ come from the germline V gene. In DNA, the CDR3 is TGCGCCAGCAGCTCAGAACCCCCCCGGGACATTGGAAACACCATATATTTT. It is translated as CASSSEPPRDIGNTIYF.

The gene calls are TRBV30 and TRBJ2-5, with TRBD2 matching 7 bases. This CDR3 has 13 residues. Germline values: CDR1 GTSNPN, CDR2 SVGIG (reference sequence). V was clipped by 1 base and J by 7 bases; unmatched bases: 6. CDR3 region: CAWSGGLVGTQYF. In nucleotides, the CDR3 is TGTGCCTGGAGTGGCGGACTAGTAGGGACCCAGTACTTC.

V is TRBV5-4 and J is TRBJ2-7; TRBD2 aligns across 10 bases. There are 16 residues in the CDR3. Trimming at V came to 0 bases and at J to 5 bases, leaving 8 bases not matched to a gene. Germline V gene lookup returns CDR1 SGHNT and CDR2 YYREEE (reference sequence). This CDR3 reads CASSLGAGLARDEQYF. CDR3 nucleotides: TGTGCCAGCAGCTTGGGGGCGGGACTAGCGCGAGACGAGCAGTACTTC.

There are many counts of this clone. The chain combines TRBV11-2 with TRBJ1-1; 8 bases line up with TRBD1. The CDR3 spans 14 residues. CDR1 and CDR2 (germline): SGHAT, FQNNGV. After removal of 5 bases from V and 7 bases from J, the junction contained 9 bases not matched to a gene. The CDR3 here is CASSPGQEKGEAFF. The CDR3 bases are TGTGCCAGCAGCCCGGGACAGGAAAAGGGTGAAGCTTTCTTT. Together with reference TRBV11-2 and TRBJ1-1, the CDR3 gives the full variable domain: EAGVAQSPRYKIIEKRQSVAFWCNPISGHATLYWYQQILGQGPKLLIQFQNNGVVDDSQLPKDRFSAERLKGVDSTLKIQPAKLEDSAVYLCASSPGQEKGEAFFGQGTRLTVV.

V usage is TRBV10-3 and J usage is TRBJ1-5; D gene uncertain. The germline V gene has CDR1 ENHRY and CDR2 SYGVKD. Trimming pared 0 bases from V and 9 bases from J, leaving 12 bases between. This CDR3 has 14 amino acids. The CDR3 DNA follows: TGTGCCATCAGTGAGTCACAGCCCCCGAGGCCCCAGCATTTT. Amino acids: CAISESQPPRPQHF.

CDR3 residues: CASKGGTEAFF. The CDR3 DNA reads as TGTGCCAGCAAAGGCGGCACTGAAGCTTTCTTT. V gene TRBV6-5 combines with J gene TRBJ1-1, with unresolved D. The CDR3 is 11 amino acids. Trimming removed 7 bases from V and 4 bases from J, with 7 bases in between. In germline, CDR1 is MNHEY, CDR2 SVGAGI.

The V call is TRBV4-1, the J call TRBJ2-7; a possible D gene is TRBD1 (6 bases). V shed 2 bases and J shed 0 bases, with 20 bases lying between them. The germline V gene has CDR1 MGHRA and CDR2 YSYEKL. The CDR3 has 18 residues. CDR3 in amino acids: CASSQRAAFDRTSYEQYF. CDR3 nucleotide sequence: TGCGCCAGCAGCCAACGGGCCGCGTTCGACAGGACCTCCTACGAGCAGTACTTC.

This clone appeared a single time. V usage is TRBV10-3 and J usage is TRBJ2-7, with 7 bases identical to TRBD2. Looked up from germline, CDR1 is ENHRY and CDR2 is SYGVKD. CDR3 length: 12 amino acids. The V segment lost 8 bases and the J segment 0 bases; nucleotides outside the gene matches: 1. Written as DNA, the CDR3 is TGTGCCATCGGGAGGGGCTCCTACGAGCAGTACTTC. Protein sequence: CAIGRGSYEQYF.

The chain is built from TRBV5-6 and TRBJ1-5; 7 positions match TRBD1. V lost 1 base and J lost 6; bases outside the gene matches: 7. CDR1 is SGHDT, CDR2 YYEEEE, per germline. CDR3 length equals 15 residues. This CDR3 is CASSLRRDRGQPQHF. CDR3 in DNA: TGTGCCAGCAGCTTGAGGCGGGACAGAGGTCAGCCCCAGCATTTT.

The chain carries TRBV12-5 and TRBJ1-2; D is perhaps TRBD1 (6 bases). This CDR3 is built from 14 residues. Looked up from germline, CDR1 is LGHNT and CDR2 is FRNRAP. V gave up 7 bases and J gave up 4 bases, with 16 bases separating them. CDR3 bases: TGTGCTAGTGCCAGCCAGACAGGCTCCTATGGCTACACCTTC. Residues: CASASQTGSYGYTF. Drawing the rest from reference TRBV12-5 and TRBJ1-2, the complete variable domain is DARVTQTPRHKVTEMGQEVTMRCQPILGHNTVFWYRQTMMQGLELLAYFRNRAPLDDSGMPKDRFSAEMPDATLATLKIQPSEPRDSAVYFCASASQTGSYGYTFGSGTRLTVV.

This rearrangement joins TRBV24-1 to TRBJ2-7; maybe TRBD1 (5 bases). The CDR3 spans 14 residues. V was cut by 1 base and J by 5 bases, with 11 bases left in between. Per germline, CDR1 KGHDR and CDR2 SFDVKD. CDR3 sequence: CATSDFGRANEQYF. CDR3 nucleotides: TGTGCCACCAGTGATTTTGGCAGGGCGAACGAGCAGTACTTC.

The chain recombines TRBV9 with TRBJ2-7, with TRBD2 matching 7 bases. CDR1 is SGDLS, CDR2 YYNGEE, per germline. This CDR3 region has 14 residues. V shed 0 bases and J 3 bases; nucleotides not matched to a gene: 3. CDR3 sequence reads: CASSVGDYSYEQYF. In DNA, the CDR3 is TGTGCCAGCAGCGTAGGGGACTACAGCTACGAGCAGTACTTC.

The V and J genes are TRBV4-1 and TRBJ2-7, with 10 positions matching TRBD2. Germline trimming cut 6 bases from V and 0 bases from J; bases unmatched to any gene: 2. CDR1 and CDR2 from the germline V gene are MGHRA and YSYEKL. There are 14 residues in the CDR3. In nucleotides, the CDR3 is TGCGCCAGCAGTCGGACTAGCGGCTCCTACGAGCAGTACTTC. Translation gives CASSRTSGSYEQYF.

For this clone: Sequence at one end of the junction differs from germline and may be a read error. The V call is TRBV6-2 or TRBV6-3, the J call TRBJ2-7, with 11 bases fitting TRBD2. The CDR3 has 12 amino acids. CDR1 and CDR2 (germline): MNHEY, SVGEGT. The CDR3 DNA sequence: TGTGCCAGCAGTCCCCTAGCGGGGGGCACACACTTC. This codes for CASSPLAGGTHF.

The genes are TRBV2 and TRBJ1-2; the D gene is possibly TRBD1 (6 bases). From germline, CDR1 is SNHLY and CDR2 FYNNEI. The germline V and J ends were trimmed by 4 bases and 5 bases, with 14 bases remaining between them. The CDR3 covers 14 residues. In DNA, the CDR3 is TGTGCCAGCAGTGTGGGTCAGGGGCCTTATGGCTACACCTTC. It yields the protein CASSVGQGPYGYTF.

This sequence joins TRBV19 and TRBJ2-1; 7 bases agree with TRBD2. The CDR3 sequence is 15 residues long. V lost 3 bases and J lost 0; bases outside the gene matches: 2. Germline V gives CDR1 LNHDA, CDR2 SQIVND (reference sequence). The CDR3 reads CASSIGGGSYNEQFF. The CDR3 region has the DNA TGTGCCAGTAGTATTGGGGGGGGCTCCTACAATGAGCAGTTCTTC.

The chain carries TRBV6-5 and TRBJ2-7; TRBD2 might be the D (6 bases). The CDR3 extends over 13 amino acids. Per the germline V gene, CDR1 is MNHEY and CDR2 is SVGAGI. The V end lost 6 bases, the J end lost 1 base, and 10 bases lay between the germline ends. CDR3 protein: CASSNRGSYEQYF. For the CDR3, the DNA is TGTGCCAGCAGCAACCGGGGGTCCTACGAGCAGTACTTC.

The J gene is TRBJ1-5, the V gene TRBV7-9, with D perhaps TRBD1 (6 bases). Trimming left V 3 bases short and J 3 bases short, with 9 bases between. Germline loops: CDR1 SEHNR, CDR2 FQNEAQ (reference sequence). The CDR3 has 14 residues. CDR3: CASSLDSSNQPQHF. CDR3 DNA sequence: TGTGCCAGCAGCTTGGACAGCTCCAATCAGCCCCAGCATTTT.

V usage is TRBV5-1 and J usage is TRBJ2-7; perhaps TRBD1 as D (5 bases). From germline, CDR1 is SGHRS and CDR2 YFSETQ. This CDR3 is built from 14 residues. With 0 bases removed from V and 2 bases from J, the gap between germline ends came to 9 bases. CDR3 DNA sequence: TGCGCCAGCAGCTTGGAACAGGATACCTACGAGCAGTACTTC. Protein product: CASSLEQDTYEQYF.